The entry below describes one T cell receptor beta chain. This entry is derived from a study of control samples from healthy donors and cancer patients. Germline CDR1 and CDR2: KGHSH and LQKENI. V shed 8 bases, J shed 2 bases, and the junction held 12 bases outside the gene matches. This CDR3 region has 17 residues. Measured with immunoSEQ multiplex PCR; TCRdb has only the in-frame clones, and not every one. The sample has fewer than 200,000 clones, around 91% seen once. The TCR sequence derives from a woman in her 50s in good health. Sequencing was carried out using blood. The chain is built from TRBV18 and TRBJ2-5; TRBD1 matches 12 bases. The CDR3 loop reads CASGPPGTGGSQETQYF. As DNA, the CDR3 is TGTGCCAGCGGACCCCCTGGGACAGGGGGCTCTCAAGAGACCCAGTACTTC. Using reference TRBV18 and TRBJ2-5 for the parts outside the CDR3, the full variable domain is NAGVMQNPRHLVRRRGQEARLRCSPMKGHSHVYWYRQLPEEGLKFMVYLQKENIIDESGMPKERFSAEFPKEGPSILRIQQVVRGDSAAYFCASGPPGTGGSQETQYFGPGTRLLVL.